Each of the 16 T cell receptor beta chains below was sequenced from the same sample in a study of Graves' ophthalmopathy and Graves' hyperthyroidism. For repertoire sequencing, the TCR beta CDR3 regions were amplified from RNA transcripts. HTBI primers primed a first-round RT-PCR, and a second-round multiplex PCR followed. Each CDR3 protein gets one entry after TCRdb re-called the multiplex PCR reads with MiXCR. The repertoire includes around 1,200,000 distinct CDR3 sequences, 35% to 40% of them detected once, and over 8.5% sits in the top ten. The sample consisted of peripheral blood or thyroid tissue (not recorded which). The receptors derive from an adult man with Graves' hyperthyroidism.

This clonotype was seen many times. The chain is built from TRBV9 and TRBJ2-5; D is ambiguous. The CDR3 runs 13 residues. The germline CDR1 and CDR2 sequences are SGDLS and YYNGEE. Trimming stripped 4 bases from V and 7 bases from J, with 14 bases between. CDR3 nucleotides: TGTGCCAGCAGCCAAGAAACGGCGTGGACCCAGTACTTC. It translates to CASSQETAWTQYF.

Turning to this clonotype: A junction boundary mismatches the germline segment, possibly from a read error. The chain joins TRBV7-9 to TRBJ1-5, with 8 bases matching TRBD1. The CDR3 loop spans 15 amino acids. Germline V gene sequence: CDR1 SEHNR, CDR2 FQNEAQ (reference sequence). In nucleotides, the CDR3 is TGTGCCAGCAGTTTAGGGACAGGTAACCATCAGCCCCAGCATTTT. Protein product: CASSLGTGNHQPQHF.

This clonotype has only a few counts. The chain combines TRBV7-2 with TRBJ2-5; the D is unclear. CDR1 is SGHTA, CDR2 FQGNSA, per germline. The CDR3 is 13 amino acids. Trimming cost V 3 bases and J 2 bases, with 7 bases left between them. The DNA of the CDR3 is TGTGCCAGCAGCTTCTTCATTCAAGAGACCCAGTACTTC. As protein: CASSFFIQETQYF.

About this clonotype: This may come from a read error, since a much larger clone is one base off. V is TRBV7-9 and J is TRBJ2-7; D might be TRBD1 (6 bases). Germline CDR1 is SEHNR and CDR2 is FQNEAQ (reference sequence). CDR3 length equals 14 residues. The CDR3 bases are TGTGCCAGCACCTTCCTCAGGGGCTCCTACGAGCAGTGCTTC. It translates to CASTFLRGSYEQCF.

The CDR3 nucleotides read TGCGCCAGCAGTTCTAGCGGGCAACTCCCCCTCTACGAGCAGTACTTC. The encoded protein is CASSSSGQLPLYEQYF. The chain links TRBV5-1 to TRBJ2-7; 8 nucleotides agree with TRBD2. The CDR3 length is 16 residues. Germline V CDR1 and CDR2: SGHRS, YFSETQ. Unmatched junction bases numbered 13, after V lost 5 bases and J lost 3 bases.

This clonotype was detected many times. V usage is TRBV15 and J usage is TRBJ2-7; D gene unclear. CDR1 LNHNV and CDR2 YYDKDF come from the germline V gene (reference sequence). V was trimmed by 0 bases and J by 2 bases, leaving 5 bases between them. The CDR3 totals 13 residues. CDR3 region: CATSREGPYEQYF. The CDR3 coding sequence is TGTGCCACCAGCAGAGAAGGGCCCTACGAGCAGTACTTC.

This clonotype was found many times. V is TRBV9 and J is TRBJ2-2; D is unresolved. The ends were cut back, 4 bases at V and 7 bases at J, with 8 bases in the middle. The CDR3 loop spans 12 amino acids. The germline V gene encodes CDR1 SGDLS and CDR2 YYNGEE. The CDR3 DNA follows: TGTGCCAGCAGCTGGCACAACGGGGAGCTGTTTTTT. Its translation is CASSWHNGELFF.

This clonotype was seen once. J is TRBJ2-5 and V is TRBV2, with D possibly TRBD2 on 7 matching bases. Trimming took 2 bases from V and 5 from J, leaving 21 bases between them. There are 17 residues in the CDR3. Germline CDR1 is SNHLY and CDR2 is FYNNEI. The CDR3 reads CASSETGGQQVGETQYF. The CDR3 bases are TGTGCCAGCAGTGAAACGGGGGGCCAACAGGTTGGGGAGACCCAGTACTTC. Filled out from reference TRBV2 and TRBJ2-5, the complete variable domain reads EPEVTQTPSHQVTQMGQEVILRCVPISNHLYFYWYRQILGQKVEFLVSFYNNEISEKSEIFDDQFSVERPDGSNFTLKIRSTKLEDSAMYFCASSETGGQQVGETQYFGPGTRLLVL.

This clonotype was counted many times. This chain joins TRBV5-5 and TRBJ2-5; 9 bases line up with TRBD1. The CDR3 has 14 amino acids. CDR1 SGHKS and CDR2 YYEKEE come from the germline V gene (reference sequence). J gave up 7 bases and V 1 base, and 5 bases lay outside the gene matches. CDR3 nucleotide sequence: TGTGCCAGCAGCTTGATGGGACAGGGAGTGACCCAGTACTTC. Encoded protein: CASSLMGQGVTQYF.

CDR3 region: CASSSGVTQGYEQYF. The CDR3 DNA sequence: TGTGCCAGCAGCTCAGGGGTAACCCAAGGCTACGAGCAGTACTTC. This chain joins TRBV13 and TRBJ2-7; TRBD1 is a possible D gene (6 bases). The CDR3 sequence is 15 residues long. The V gene's germline CDR1 is PRHDT and CDR2 FYEKMQ (reference sequence). V was clipped by 4 bases and J by 3 bases, with 16 bases between them.

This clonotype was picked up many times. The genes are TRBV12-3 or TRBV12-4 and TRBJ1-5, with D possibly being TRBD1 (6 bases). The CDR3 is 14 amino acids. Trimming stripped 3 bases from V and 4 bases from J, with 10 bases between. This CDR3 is CASSFVGGNQPQHF. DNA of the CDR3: TGTGCCAGCAGTTTTGTAGGGGGGAATCAGCCCCAGCATTTT.

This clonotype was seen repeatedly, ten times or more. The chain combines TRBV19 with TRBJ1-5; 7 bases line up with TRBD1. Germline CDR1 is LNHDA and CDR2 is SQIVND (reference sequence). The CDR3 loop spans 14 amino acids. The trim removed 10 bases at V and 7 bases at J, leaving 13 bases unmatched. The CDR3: CATVGRQGRQPQHF. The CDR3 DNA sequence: TGTGCCACTGTGGGCCGACAGGGCCGCCAGCCCCAGCATTTT.

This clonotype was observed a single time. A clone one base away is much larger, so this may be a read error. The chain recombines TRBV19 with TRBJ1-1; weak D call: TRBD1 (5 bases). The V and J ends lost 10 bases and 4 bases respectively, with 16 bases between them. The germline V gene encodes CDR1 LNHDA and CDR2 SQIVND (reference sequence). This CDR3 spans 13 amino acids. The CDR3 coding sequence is TGTGCCACCCGGCTCGGGGGGAGCACTGAAGCTTTCTTT. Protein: CATRLGGSTEAFF.

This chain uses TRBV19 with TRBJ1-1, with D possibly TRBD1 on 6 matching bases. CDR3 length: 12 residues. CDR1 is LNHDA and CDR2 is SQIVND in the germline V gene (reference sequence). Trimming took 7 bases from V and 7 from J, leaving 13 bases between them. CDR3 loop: CASIATGLEAFF. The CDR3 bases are TGTGCCAGTATCGCGACAGGACTTGAAGCTTTCTTT.

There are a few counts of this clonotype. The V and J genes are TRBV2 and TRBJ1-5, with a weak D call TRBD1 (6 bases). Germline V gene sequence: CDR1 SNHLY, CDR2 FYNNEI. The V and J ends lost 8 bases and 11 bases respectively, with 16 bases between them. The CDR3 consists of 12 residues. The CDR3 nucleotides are TGTGCCAGCCGGGGAGACAGGACCACCCAGCATTTT. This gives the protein CASRGDRTTQHF.

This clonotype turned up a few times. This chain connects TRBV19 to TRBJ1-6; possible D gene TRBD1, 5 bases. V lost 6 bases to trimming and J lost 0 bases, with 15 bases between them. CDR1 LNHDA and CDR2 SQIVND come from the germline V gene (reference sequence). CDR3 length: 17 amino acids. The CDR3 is CASSTQGLSSYNSPLHF. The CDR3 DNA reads TGTGCCAGTAGCACCCAGGGACTCAGCTCCTATAATTCACCCCTCCACTTT.